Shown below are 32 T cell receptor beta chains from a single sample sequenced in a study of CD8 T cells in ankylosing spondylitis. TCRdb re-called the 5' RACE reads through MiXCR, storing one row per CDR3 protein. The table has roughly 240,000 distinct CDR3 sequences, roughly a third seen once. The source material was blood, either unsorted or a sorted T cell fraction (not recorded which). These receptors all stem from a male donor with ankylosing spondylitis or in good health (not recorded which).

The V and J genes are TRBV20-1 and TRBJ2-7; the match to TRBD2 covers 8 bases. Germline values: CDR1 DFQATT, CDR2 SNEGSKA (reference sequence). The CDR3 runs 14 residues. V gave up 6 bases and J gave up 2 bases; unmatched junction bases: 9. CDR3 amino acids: CSARLSGGTYEQYF. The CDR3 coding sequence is TGCAGTGCCCGACTGAGCGGGGGTACCTACGAGCAGTACTTC.

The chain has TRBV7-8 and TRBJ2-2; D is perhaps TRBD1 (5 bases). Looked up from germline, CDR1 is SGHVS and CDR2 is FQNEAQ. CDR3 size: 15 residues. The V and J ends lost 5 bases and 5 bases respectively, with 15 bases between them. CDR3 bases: TGTGCCAGCAGCCCGTCAGGGATGGCGACCGGGGAGCTGTTTTTT. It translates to CASSPSGMATGELFF.

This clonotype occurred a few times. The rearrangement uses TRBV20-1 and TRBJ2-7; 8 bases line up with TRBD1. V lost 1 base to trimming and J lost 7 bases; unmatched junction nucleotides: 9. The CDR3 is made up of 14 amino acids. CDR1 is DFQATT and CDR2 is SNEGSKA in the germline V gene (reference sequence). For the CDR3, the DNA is TGCAGTGCTAGAGCCGGGACAGGAGCTATAGAGCAGTACTTC. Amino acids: CSARAGTGAIEQYF.

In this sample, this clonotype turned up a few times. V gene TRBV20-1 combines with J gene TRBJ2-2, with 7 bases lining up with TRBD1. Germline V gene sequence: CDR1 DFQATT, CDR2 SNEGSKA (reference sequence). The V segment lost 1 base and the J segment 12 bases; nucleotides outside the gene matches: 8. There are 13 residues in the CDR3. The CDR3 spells CSARAGTVGQLFF. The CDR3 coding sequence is TGCAGTGCTAGAGCCGGGACAGTGGGCCAGCTGTTTTTT.

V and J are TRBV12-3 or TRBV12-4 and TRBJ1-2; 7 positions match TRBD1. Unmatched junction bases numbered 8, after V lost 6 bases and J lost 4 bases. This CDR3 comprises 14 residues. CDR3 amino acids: CASRRPGQTYGYTF. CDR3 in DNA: TGTGCCAGCAGACGACCGGGACAGACCTATGGCTACACCTTC.

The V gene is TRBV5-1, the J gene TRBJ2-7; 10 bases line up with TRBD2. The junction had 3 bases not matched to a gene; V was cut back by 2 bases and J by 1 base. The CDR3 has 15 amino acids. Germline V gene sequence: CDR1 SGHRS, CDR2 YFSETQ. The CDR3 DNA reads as TGCGCCAGCAGCTTTTGGACTAGCGGATCCTACGAGCAGTACTTC. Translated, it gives CASSFWTSGSYEQYF.

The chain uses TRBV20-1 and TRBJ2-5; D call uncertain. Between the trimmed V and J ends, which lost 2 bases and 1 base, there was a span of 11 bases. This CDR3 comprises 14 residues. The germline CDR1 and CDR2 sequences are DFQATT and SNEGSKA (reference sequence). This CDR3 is CSARNDQTQETQYF. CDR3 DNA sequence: TGCAGTGCTAGAAACGATCAGACCCAAGAGACCCAGTACTTC.

The CDR3 bases are TGCGCCAGCAGCCAACCGGGACAGATTTATGGCTACACCTTC. It yields the protein CASSQPGQIYGYTF. V is TRBV4-1 and J is TRBJ1-2, with 7 bases matching TRBD1. V lost 2 bases to trimming and J lost 5 bases; unmatched junction nucleotides: 5. The CDR3 sequence is 14 residues long. The germline gives CDR1 MGHRA, CDR2 YSYEKL.

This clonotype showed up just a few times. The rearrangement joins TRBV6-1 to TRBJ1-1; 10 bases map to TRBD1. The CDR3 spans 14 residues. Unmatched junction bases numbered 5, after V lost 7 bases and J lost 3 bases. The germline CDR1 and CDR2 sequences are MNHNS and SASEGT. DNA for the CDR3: TGTGCCAGCACCGGACAGGGGGGGGACACTGAAGCTTTCTTT. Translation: CASTGQGGDTEAFF.

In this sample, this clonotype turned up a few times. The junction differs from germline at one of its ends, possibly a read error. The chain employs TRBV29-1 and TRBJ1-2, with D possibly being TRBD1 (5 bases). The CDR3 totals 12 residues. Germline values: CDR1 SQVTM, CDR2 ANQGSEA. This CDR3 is CSVTGTAEACAF. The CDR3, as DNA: TGCAGCGTCACCGGGACGGCGGAAGCTTGCGCCTTC.

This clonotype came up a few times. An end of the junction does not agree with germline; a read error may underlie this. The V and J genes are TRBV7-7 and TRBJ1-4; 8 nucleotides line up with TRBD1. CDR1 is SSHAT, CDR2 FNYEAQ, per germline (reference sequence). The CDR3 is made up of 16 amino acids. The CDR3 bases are TGTGCTAGCAGTCCCGGGACAGGCCACCCGAGGGAAAAACTGTTTTTT. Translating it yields CASSPGTGHPREKLFF.

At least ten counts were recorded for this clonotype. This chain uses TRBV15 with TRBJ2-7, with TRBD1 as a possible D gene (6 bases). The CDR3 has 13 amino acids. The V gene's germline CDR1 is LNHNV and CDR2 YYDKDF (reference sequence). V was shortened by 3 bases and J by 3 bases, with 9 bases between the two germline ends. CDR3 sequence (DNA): TGTGCCACCAGCAGGGAGGACAGCTACGAGCAGTACTTC. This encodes CATSREDSYEQYF.

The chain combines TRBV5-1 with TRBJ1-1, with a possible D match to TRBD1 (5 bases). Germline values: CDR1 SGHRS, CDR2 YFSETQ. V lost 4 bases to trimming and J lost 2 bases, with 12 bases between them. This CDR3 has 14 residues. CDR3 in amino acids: CASSTDSINTEAFF. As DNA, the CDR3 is TGCGCCAGCAGCACAGACAGTATCAACACTGAAGCTTTCTTT.

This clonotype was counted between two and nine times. CDR3 bases: TGCAGCGTGGGACTAGCGGGGGCCAACACCGGGGAGCTGTTTTTT. This codes for CSVGLAGANTGELFF. The chain carries TRBV29-1 and TRBJ2-2; 14 bases map to TRBD2. The CDR3 is 15 amino acids. Trimming at V came to 6 bases and at J to 2 bases, leaving 2 bases not matched to a gene. Looked up from germline, CDR1 is SQVTM and CDR2 is ANQGSEA.

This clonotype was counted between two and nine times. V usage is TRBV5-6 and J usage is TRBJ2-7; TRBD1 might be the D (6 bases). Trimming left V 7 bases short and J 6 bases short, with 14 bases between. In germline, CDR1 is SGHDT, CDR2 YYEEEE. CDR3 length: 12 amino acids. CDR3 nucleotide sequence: TGTGCCAGCGATTTCAGGGGACGCGAGCAGTACTTC. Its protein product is CASDFRGREQYF.

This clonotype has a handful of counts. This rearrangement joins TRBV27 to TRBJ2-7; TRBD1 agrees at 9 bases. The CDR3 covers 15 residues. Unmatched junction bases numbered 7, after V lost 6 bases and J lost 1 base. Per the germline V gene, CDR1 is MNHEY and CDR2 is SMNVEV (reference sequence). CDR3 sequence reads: CASSMGQGWSYEQYF. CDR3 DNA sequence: TGTGCCAGCAGCATGGGACAGGGCTGGTCCTACGAGCAGTACTTC.

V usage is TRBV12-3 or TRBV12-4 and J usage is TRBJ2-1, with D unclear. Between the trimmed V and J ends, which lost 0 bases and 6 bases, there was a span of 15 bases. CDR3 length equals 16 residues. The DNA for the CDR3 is TGTGCCAGCAGTTTAGCCTTTGGTGGTCAGCGCAATGAGCAGTTCTTC. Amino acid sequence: CASSLAFGGQRNEQFF.

CDR3 in DNA: TGTGCCAGCAGTTTGGTTAATGAAAAACTGTTTTTT. Translated: CASSLVNEKLFF. V is TRBV12-3 or TRBV12-4 and J is TRBJ1-4; D not certain. V was clipped by 3 bases and J by 4 bases, with 3 bases between them. The CDR3 runs to 12 residues.

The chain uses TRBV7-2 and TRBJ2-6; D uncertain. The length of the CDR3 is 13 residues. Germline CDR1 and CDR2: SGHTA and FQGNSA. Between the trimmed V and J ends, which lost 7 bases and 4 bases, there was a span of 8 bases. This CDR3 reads CASTHRGANVLTF. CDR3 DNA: TGTGCCAGCACCCACCGGGGGGCCAACGTCCTGACTTTC.

The CDR3 is CSARVLAGTSNTGELFF. The CDR3 region has the DNA TGCAGTGCCAGGGTACTAGCGGGGACCTCGAACACCGGGGAGCTGTTTTTT. The V and J genes are TRBV20-1 and TRBJ2-2, with TRBD2 matching over 10 bases. V trimming: 6 bases; J trimming: 0 bases; junction bases outside the gene matches: 10. Per the germline V gene, CDR1 is DFQATT and CDR2 is SNEGSKA (reference sequence). The length of the CDR3 is 17 residues.

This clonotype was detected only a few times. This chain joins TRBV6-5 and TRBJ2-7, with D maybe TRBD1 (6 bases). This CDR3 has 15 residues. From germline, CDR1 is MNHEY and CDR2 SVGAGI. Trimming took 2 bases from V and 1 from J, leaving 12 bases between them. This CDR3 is CASSYGQGFSYEQYF. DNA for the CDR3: TGTGCCAGCAGTTACGGGCAGGGGTTTTCCTACGAGCAGTACTTC.

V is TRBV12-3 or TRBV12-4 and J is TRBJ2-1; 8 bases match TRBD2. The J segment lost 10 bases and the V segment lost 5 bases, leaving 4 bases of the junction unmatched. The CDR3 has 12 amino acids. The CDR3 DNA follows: TGTGCCAGCAGTCCCATAGCGGGAGAGCAGTTCTTC. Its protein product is CASSPIAGEQFF.

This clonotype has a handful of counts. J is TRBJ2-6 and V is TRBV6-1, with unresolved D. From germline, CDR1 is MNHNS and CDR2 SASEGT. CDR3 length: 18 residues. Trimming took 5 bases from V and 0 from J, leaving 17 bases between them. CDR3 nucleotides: TGTGCCAGCAGTCCCTCTCTCGGGCAGCTCTCTGGGGCCAACGTCCTGACTTTC. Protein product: CASSPSLGQLSGANVLTF.

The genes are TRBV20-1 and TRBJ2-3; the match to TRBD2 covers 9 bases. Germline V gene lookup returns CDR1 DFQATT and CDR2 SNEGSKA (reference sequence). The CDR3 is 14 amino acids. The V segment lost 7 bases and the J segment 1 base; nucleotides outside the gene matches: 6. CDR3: CSGSGGMGTDTQYF. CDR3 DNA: TGCAGTGGAAGCGGGGGGATGGGCACAGATACGCAGTATTTT.

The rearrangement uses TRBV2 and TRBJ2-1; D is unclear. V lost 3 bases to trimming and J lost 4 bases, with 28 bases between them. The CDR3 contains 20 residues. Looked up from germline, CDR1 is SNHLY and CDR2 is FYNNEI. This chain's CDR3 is CASSEGSRPGRGRQYNEQFF. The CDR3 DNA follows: TGTGCCAGCAGTGAGGGATCTAGGCCGGGCCGCGGTCGGCAATACAATGAGCAGTTCTTC.

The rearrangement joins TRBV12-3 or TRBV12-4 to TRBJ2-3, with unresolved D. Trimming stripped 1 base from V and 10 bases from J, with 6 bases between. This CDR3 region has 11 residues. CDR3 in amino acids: CASSLGRSQYF. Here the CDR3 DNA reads TGTGCCAGCAGTTTAGGAAGATCGCAGTATTTT.

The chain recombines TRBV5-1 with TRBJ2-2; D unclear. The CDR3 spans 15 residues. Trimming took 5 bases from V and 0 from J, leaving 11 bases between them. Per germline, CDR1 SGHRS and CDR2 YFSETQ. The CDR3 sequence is CASSRAESNTGELFF. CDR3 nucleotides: TGCGCCAGCAGTCGGGCGGAATCGAACACCGGGGAGCTGTTTTTT. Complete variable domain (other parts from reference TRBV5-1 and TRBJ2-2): KAGVTQTPRYLIKTRGQQVTLSCSPISGHRSVSWYQQTPGQGLQFLFEYFSETQRNKGNFPGRFSGRQFSNSRSEMNVSTLELGDSALYLCASSRAESNTGELFFGEGSRLTVL.

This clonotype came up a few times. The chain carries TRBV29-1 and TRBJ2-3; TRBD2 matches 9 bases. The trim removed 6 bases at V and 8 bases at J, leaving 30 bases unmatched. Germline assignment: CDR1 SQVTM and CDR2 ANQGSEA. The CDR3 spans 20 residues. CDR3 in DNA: TGCAGCGTCCCAAAAGCGGGGGGACCGGCGACAAAAATCGACGGGGTTACGCAGTATTTT. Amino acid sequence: CSVPKAGGPATKIDGVTQYF.

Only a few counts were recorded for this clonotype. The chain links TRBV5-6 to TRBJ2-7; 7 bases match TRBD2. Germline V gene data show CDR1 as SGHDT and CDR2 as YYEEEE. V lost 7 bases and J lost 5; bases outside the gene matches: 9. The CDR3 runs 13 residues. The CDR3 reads CASHTGLVDEQYF. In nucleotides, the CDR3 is TGTGCCAGCCACACCGGACTAGTTGACGAGCAGTACTTC.

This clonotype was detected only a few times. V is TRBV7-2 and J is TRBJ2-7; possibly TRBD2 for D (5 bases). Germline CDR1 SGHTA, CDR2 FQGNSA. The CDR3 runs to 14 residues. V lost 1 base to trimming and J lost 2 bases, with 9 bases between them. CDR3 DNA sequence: TGTGCCAGCAGCTTAGATTTGAGGGCCTACGAGCAGTACTTC. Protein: CASSLDLRAYEQYF.

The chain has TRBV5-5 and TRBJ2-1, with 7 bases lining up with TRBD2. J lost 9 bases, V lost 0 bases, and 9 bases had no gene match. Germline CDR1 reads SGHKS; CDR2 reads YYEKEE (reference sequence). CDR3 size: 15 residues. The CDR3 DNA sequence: TGTGCCAGCAGCTTGGGCCGGGGAGCGGGGTTTGAGCAGTTCTTC. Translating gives CASSLGRGAGFEQFF.

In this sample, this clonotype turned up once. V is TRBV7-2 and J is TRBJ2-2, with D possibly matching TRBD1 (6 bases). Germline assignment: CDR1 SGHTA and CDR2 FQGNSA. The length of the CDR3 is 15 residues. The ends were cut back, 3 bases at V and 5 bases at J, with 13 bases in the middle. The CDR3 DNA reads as TGTGCCAGCAGCTTCTGGGCCAGGGGAACCGGGGAGCTGTTTTTT. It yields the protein CASSFWARGTGELFF.